Included here is one TCR beta chain sequence, with context. The antigen is unknown. V dropped 5 bases and J dropped 7 bases, with 14 bases sitting between them. Germline lookup yields CDR1 SNHLY and CDR2 FYNNEI. CDR3 length equals 13 residues. This entry comes from a study of T cell responses to AZD1222 COVID-19 vaccine. General study results and limits: Across the whole spike, CD4 TCRs peaked at regions 160-218 and 743-854. Unmutated variant regions are reportedly the target of nearly half of TCRs that are spike-specific. Females made up more of the donors, who were largely white British, and clonal diversity may have come out too low.

TCRdb's copy holds only in-frame clones and misses some; the assay was immunoSEQ multiplex PCR. This sample yields 150,000 to 200,000 clones, of which roughly nine tenths are seen a single time; 1% to 1.5% belongs to the top ten. Source: peripheral blood, taken 28 days after the second AZD1222 dose. The receptor was isolated from an adult who received the AZD1222 COVID-19 vaccine. This sequence joins TRBV2 and TRBJ1-1; D is unclear. The CDR3 is CASSKSPGDEAFF. The DNA of the CDR3 is TGTGCCAGCAGTAAAAGTCCCGGCGATGAAGCTTTCTTT.